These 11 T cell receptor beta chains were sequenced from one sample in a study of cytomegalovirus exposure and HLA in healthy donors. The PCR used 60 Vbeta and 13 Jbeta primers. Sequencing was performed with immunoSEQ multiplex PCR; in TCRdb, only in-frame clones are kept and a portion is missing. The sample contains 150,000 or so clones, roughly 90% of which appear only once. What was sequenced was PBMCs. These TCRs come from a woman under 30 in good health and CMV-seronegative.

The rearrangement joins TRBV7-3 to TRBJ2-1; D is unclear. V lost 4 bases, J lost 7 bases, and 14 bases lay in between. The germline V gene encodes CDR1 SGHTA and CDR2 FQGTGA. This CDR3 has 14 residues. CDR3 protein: CASSSSRGNNEQFF. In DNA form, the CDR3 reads TGTGCCAGCAGCTCGTCCCGAGGAAATAATGAGCAGTTCTTC.

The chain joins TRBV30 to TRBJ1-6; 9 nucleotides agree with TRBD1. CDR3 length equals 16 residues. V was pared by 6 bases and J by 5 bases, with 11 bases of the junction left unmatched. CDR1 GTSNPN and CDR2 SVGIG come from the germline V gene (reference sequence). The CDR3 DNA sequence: TGTGCCTGCTCCCGGGACAGGGAACCGAATAATTCACCCCTCCACTTT. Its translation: CACSRDREPNNSPLHF.

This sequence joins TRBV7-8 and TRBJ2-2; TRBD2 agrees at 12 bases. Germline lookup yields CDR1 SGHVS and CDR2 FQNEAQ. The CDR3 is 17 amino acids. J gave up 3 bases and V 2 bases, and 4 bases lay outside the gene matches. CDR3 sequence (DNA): TGTGCCAGCAGCTTATGGCTAGCGGGGGGGGACACCGGGGAGCTGTTTTTT. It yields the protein CASSLWLAGGDTGELFF.

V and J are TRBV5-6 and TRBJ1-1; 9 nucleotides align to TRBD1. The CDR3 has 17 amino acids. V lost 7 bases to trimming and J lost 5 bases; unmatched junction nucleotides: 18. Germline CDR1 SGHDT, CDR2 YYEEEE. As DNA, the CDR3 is TGTGCCAGCGGGTTAAAAAGACAGGGGGAGGTTGTAACTGAAGCTTTCTTT. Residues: CASGLKRQGEVVTEAFF.

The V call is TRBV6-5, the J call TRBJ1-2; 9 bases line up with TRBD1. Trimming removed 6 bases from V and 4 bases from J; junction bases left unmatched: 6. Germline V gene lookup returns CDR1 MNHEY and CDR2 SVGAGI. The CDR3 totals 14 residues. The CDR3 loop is CASRAGTGTYGYTF. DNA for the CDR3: TGTGCCAGCAGAGCCGGGACAGGGACCTATGGCTACACCTTC.

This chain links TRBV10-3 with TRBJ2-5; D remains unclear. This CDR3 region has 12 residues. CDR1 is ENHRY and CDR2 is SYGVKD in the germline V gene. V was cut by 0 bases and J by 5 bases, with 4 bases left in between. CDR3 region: CAISESSETQYF. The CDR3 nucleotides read TGTGCCATCAGTGAGTCTAGTGAGACCCAGTACTTC.

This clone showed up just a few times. The CDR3: CASSYSGTENTEAFF. CDR3 DNA sequence: TGTGCCAGCAGTTACTCGGGGACAGAGAACACTGAAGCTTTCTTT. J is TRBJ1-1 and V is TRBV6-6; TRBD1 matches at 7 bases. CDR1 is MNHNY, CDR2 SVGAGI, per germline (reference sequence). The CDR3 is 15 residues long. The ends lost 0 bases at V and 1 base at J; junction bases unmatched: 2.

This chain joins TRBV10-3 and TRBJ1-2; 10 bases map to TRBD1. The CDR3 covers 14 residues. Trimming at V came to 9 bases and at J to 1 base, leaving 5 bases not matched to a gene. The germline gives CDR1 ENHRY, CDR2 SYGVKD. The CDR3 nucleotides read TGTGCCATGGGACAGGGGCCTCATAACTATGGCTACACCTTC. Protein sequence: CAMGQGPHNYGYTF.

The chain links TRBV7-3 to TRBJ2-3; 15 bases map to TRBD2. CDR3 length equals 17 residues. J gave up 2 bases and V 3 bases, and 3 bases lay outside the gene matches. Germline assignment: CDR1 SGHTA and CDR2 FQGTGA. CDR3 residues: CASSFGLAGGATDTQYF. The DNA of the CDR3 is TGTGCCAGCAGCTTTGGACTAGCGGGAGGGGCCACAGATACGCAGTATTTT. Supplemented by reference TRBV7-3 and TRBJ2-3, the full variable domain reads GAGVSQTPSNKVTEKGKYVELRCDPISGHTALYWYRQSLGQGPEFLIYFQGTGAADDSGLPNDRFFAVRPEGSVSTLKIQRTERGDSAVYLCASSFGLAGGATDTQYFGPGTRLTVL.

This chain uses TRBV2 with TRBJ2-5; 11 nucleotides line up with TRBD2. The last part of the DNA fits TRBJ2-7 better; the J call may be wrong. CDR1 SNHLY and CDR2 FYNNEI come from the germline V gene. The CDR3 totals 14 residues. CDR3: CAGRLAGFFDEQYF. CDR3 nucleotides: TGTGCCGGGCGACTAGCGGGGTTCTTTGACGAGCAGTACTTC.

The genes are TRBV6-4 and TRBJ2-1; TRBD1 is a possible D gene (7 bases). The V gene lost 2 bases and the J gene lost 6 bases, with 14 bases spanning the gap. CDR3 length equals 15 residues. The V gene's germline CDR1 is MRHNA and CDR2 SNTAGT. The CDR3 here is CASSDGQGGGNEQFF. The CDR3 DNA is TGTGCCAGCAGTGACGGGCAGGGGGGAGGCAATGAGCAGTTCTTC.